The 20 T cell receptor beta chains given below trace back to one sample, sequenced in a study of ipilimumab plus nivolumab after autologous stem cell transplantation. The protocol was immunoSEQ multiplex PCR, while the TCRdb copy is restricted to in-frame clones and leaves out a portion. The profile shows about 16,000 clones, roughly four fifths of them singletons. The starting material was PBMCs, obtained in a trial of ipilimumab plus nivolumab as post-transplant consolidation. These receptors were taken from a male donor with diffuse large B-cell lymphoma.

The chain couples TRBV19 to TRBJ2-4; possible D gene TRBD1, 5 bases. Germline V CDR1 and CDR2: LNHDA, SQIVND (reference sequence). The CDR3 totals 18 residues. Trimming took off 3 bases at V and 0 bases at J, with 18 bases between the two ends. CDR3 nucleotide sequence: TGTGCCAGTAGTATGCAGGGCAGGGAATTCCTAGCCAAAAACATTCAGTACTTC. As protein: CASSMQGREFLAKNIQYF.

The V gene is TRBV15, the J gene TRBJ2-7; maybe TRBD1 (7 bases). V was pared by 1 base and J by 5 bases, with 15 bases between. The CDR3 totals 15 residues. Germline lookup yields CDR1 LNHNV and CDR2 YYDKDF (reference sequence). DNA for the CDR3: TGTGCCACCAGCAGAGGCGGCCAGGGGGGACACGAGCAGTACTTC. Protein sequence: CATSRGGQGGHEQYF.

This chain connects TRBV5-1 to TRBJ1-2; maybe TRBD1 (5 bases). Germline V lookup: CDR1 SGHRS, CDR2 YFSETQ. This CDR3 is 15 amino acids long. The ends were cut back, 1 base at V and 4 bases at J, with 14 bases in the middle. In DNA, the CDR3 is TGCGCCAGCAGCTTGTGGGGACCACGGGGCTATGGCTACACCTTC. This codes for CASSLWGPRGYGYTF.

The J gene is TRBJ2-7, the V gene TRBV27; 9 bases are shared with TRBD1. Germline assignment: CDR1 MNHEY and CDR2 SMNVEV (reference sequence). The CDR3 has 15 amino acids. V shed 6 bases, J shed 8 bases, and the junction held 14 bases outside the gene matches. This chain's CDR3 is CASSKPGTGLAKQYF. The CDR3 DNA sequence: TGTGCCAGCAGCAAACCTGGGACAGGGTTGGCCAAGCAGTACTTC.

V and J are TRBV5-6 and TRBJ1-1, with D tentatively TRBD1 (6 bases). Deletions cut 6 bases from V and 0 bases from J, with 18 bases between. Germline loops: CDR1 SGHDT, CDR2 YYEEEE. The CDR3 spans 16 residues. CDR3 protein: CASITKGVRMNTEAFF. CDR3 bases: TGTGCCAGCATAACCAAGGGGGTTCGGATGAACACTGAAGCTTTCTTT. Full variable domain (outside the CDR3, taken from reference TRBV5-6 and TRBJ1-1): DAGVTQSPTHLIKTRGQQVTLRCSPKSGHDTVSWYQQALGQGPQFIFQYYEEEERQRGNFPDRFSGHQFPNYSSELNVNALLLGDSALYLCASITKGVRMNTEAFFGQGTRLTVV.

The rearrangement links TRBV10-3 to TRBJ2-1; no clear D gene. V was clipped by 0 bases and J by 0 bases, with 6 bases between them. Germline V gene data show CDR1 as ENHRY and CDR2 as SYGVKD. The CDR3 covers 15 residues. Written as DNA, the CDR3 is TGTGCCATCAGTGAGTCGGGTAGCTCCTACAATGAGCAGTTCTTC. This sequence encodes CAISESGSSYNEQFF.

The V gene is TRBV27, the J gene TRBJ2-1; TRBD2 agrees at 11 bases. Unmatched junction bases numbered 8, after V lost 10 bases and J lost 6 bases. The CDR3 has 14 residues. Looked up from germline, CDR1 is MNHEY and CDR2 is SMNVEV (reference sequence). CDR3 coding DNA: TGTGCCACTCAATTGGGGACTAGCGGCAATGAGCAGTTCTTC. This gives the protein CATQLGTSGNEQFF.

DNA for the CDR3: TGTGCCAGCAGCTTATCGGAGCGCTCCTACAATGAGCAGTTCTTC. Translation: CASSLSERSYNEQFF. The rearrangement joins TRBV7-6 to TRBJ2-1; D unresolved. Trimming stripped 2 bases from V and 0 bases from J, with 8 bases between. Germline V gene data show CDR1 as SGHVS and CDR2 as FNYEAQ. CDR3 size: 15 residues.

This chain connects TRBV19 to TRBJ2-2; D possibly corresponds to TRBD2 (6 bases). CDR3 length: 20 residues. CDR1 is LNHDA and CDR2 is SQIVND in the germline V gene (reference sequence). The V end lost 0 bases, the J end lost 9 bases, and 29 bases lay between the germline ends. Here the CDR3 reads CASSIDLKVGGVLGPRELFF. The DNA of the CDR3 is TGTGCCAGTAGTATAGATCTTAAGGTCGGCGGGGTTCTGGGACCCCGGGAGCTGTTTTTT.

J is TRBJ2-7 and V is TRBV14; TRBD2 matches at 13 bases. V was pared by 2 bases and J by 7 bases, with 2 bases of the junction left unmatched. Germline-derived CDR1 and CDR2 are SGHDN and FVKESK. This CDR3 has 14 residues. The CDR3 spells CASSQTSGRVEQYF. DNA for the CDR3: TGTGCCAGCAGCCAAACTAGCGGGAGGGTGGAGCAGTACTTC.

The CDR3 protein is CASSRGGVDSEAFF. In nucleotides, the CDR3 is TGTGCCAGCAGCCGCGGTGGGGTTGACAGTGAAGCTTTCTTT. This chain joins TRBV11-3 and TRBJ1-1; a possible D gene is TRBD1 (5 bases). Trimming removed 5 bases at V and 7 bases at J, with 17 bases between. The germline V gene has CDR1 SGHNT and CDR2 YENEEA. The CDR3 totals 14 residues.

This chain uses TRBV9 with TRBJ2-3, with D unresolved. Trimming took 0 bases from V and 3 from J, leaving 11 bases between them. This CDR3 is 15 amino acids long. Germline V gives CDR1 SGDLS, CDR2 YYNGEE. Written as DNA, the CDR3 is TGTGCCAGCAGCGTAGGACCACACGTGACAGATACGCAGTATTTT. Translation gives CASSVGPHVTDTQYF.

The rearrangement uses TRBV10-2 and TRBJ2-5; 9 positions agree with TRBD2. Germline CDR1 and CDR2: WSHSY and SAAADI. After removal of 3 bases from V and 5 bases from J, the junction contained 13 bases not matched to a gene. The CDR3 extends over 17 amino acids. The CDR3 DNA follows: TGCGCCAGCAGTGAAAGCGGGGGGCCTTTATCGCAGGAGACCCAGTACTTC. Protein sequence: CASSESGGPLSQETQYF.

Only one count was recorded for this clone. The CDR3 coding sequence is TGTGCCAGCAGCCTGGGGGGGCGGGGCTCGGAGACCCAGTACTTC. Amino acids: CASSLGGRGSETQYF. This chain uses TRBV11-3 with TRBJ2-5; D is possibly TRBD2 (7 bases). CDR3 length: 15 residues. The V gene's germline CDR1 is SGHNT and CDR2 YENEEA. V lost 5 bases and J lost 5, with 18 bases in between.

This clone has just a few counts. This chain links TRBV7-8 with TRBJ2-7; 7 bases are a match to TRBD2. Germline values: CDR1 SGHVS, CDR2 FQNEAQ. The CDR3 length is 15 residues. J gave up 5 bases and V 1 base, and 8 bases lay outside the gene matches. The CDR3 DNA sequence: TGTGCCAGCAGCTTAGACGCGGGGGAGTACGACGAGCAGTACTTC. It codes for CASSLDAGEYDEQYF.

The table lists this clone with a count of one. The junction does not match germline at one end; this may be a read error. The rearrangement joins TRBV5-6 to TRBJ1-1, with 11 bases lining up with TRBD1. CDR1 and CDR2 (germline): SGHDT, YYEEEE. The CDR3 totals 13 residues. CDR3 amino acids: CASSQPGQGGQSF. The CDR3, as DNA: TGTGCCAGCAGCCAGCCGGGACAGGGGGGCCAAAGCTTT.

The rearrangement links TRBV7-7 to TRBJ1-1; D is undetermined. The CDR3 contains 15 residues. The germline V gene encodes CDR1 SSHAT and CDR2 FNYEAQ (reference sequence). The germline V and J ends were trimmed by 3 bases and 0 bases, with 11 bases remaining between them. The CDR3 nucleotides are TGTGCCAGCAGCTTGATGGACCTAATGAACACTGAAGCTTTCTTT. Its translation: CASSLMDLMNTEAFF.

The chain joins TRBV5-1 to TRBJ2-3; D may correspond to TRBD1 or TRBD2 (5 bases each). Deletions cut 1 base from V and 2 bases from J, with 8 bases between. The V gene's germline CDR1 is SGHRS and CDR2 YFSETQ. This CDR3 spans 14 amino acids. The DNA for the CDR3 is TGCGCCAGCAGCTTGTCAGGGACCACAGATACGCAGTATTTT. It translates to CASSLSGTTDTQYF.

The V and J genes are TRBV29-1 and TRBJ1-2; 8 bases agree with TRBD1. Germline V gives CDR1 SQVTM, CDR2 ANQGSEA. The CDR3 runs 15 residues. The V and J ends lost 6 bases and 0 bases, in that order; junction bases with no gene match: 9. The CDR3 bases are TGCAGCGTCGCCGGACAGGGCGAGACTAACTATGGCTACACCTTC. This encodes CSVAGQGETNYGYTF.

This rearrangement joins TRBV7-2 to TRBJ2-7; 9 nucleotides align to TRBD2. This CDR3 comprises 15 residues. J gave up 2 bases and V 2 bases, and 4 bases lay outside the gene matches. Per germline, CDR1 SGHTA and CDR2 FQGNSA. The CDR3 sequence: CASSLLASGTYEQYF. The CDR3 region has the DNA TGTGCCAGCAGCTTATTGGCTAGCGGGACCTACGAGCAGTACTTC.